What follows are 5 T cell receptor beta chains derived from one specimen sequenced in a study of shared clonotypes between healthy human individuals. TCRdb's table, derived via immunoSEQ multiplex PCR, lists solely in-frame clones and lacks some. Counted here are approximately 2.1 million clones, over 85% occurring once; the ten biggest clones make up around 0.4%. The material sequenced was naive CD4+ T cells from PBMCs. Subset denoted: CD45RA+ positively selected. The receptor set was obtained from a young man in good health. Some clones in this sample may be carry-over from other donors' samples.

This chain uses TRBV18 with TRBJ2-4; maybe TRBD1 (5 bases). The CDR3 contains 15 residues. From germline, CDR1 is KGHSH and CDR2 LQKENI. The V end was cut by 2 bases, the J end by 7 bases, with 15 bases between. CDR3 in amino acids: CASSPVVDTQNIQYF. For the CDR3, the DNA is TGTGCCAGCTCACCAGTCGTGGACACTCAGAACATTCAGTACTTC.

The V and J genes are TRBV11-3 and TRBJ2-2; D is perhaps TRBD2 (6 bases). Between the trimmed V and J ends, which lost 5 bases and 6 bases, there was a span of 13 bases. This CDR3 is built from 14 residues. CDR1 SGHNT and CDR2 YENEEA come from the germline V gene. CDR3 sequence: CASSPGGAAGELFF. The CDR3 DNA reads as TGTGCCAGCAGCCCAGGCGGGGCAGCCGGGGAGCTGTTTTTT.

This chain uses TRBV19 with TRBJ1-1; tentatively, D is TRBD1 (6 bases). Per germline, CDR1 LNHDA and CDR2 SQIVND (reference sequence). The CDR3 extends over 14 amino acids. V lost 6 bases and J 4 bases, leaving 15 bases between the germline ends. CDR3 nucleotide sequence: TGTGCCAGTAGCCTAACAGGGCCGGGCACTGAAGCTTTCTTT. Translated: CASSLTGPGTEAFF.

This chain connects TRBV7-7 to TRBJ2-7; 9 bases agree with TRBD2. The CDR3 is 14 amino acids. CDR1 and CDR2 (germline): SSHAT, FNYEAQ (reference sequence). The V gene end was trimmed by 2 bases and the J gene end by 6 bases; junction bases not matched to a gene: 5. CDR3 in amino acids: CASSLTAGGSEQYF. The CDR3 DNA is TGTGCCAGCAGCTTAACGGCGGGAGGGAGCGAGCAGTACTTC.

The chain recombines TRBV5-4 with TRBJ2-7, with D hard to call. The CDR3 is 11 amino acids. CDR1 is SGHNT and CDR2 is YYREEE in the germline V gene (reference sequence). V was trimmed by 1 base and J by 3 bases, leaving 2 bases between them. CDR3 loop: CASSLYYEQYF. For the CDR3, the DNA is TGTGCCAGCAGCTTGTACTACGAGCAGTACTTC.